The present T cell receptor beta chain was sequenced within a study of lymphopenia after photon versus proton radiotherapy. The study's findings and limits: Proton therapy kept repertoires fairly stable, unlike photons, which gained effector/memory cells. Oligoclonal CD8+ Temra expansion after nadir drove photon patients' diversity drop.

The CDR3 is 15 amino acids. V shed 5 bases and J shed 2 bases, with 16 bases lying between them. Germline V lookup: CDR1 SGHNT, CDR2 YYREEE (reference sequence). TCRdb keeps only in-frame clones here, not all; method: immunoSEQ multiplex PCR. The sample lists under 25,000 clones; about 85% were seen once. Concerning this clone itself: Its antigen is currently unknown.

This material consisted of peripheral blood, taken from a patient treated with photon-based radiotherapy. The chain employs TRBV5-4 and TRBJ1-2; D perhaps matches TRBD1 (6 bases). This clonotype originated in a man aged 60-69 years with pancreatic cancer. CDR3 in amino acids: CASRPAGHSNYGYTF. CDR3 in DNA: TGTGCCAGCAGGCCGGCGGGACATTCAAACTATGGCTACACCTTC.